This T cell receptor (beta chain) was sequenced in a study of blood T cell repertoires in COVID-19. Study background: The United States, Italy and Spain provided the acute and convalescent COVID-19 samples. T cells, B-cell-depleted T cells, or PBMCs provided the cDNA or gDNA that served as material.

Assay: immunoSEQ multiplex PCR; the TCRdb copy retains only in-frame clones and omits some. This table has roughly 330,000 clones, about 89% appearing once. Germline loops: CDR1 SGHRS, CDR2 YFSETQ. The CDR3 loop spans 12 amino acids. V was cut by 0 bases and J by 7 bases, with 7 bases left in between. The chain links TRBV5-1 to TRBJ1-2, with D possibly matching TRBD1 (5 bases). The TCR originated in a young man who had recovered from COVID-19. The specimen sequenced was peripheral blood. In DNA, the CDR3 is TGCGCCAGCAGCTTGGGGGGCTTTGGCTACACCTTC. This codes for CASSLGGFGYTF.